This T cell receptor (beta chain) stems from a study of T cell responses to AZD1222 COVID-19 vaccine. Method: immunoSEQ multiplex PCR; TCRdb's copy keeps in-frame clones and lacks some. Among approximately 84,000 clones, around 89% were seen once, and the ten largest hold 30% to 35%. The CDR3 sequence is 17 residues long. Germline V CDR1 and CDR2: SNHLY, FYNNEI. V lost 4 bases and J lost 1, with 19 bases in between. The input for sequencing was peripheral blood, taken on day 0 of AZD1222 vaccination. This clonotype originated in an adult in good health. This rearrangement joins TRBV2 to TRBJ1-1; TRBD1 is a possible D gene (6 bases). The CDR3 region is CASSGGGTPAGNTEAFF. Written as DNA, the CDR3 is TGTGCCAGCAGTGGAGGGGGTACTCCTGCGGGGAACACTGAAGCTTTCTTT.